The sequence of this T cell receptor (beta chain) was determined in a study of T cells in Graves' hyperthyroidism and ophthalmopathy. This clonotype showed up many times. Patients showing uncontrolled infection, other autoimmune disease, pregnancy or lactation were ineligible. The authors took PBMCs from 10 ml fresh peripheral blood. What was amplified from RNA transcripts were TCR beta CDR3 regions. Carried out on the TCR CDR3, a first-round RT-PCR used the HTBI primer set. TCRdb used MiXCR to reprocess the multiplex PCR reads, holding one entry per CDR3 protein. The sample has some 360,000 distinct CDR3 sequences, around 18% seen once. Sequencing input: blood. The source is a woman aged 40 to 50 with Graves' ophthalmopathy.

CDR3 sequence: CASSPGVQVYEQYF. CDR3 coding DNA: TGTGCCAGCAGCCCCGGGGTACAAGTATACGAGCAGTACTTC. The J gene is TRBJ2-7, the V gene TRBV6-1, with D perhaps TRBD2 (5 bases). This CDR3 spans 14 amino acids. Trimming shortened V by 6 bases and J by 4 bases, and 16 bases separated the two germline ends. Germline values: CDR1 MNHNS, CDR2 SASEGT.